This record covers a single T cell receptor beta chain. Deletions cut 8 bases from V and 3 bases from J, with 11 bases between. The CDR3 consists of 13 residues. Germline CDR1 SNHLY, CDR2 FYNNEI. This record comes from a study of technical replicates of blood from several donors. Method: immunoSEQ multiplex PCR; TCRdb's copy keeps in-frame clones and lacks some. The repertoire holds 65,000 to 85,000 clones, with about 96% as singletons. Sequencing was done on a sample of T cells isolated from PBMCs. The V call is TRBV2, the J call TRBJ1-5; D not certain. This sequence originates from a human donor in good health. CDR3 amino acids: CASSRGSNQPQHF. CDR3 nucleotides: TGTGCCAGCTCTCGGGGATCCAATCAGCCCCAGCATTTT. The full variable domain, with the rest looked up from reference TRBV2 and TRBJ1-5, is EPEVTQTPSHQVTQMGQEVILRCVPISNHLYFYWYRQILGQKVEFLVSFYNNEISEKSEIFDDQFSVERPDGSNFTLKIRSTKLEDSAMYFCASSRGSNQPQHFGDGTRLSIL.